This passage covers 24 T cell receptor beta chains from one sample sequenced in a study of neoadjuvant anti-PD-1 for oral cavity cancer. Clones were read by immunoSEQ multiplex PCR, and TCRdb kept only the in-frame ones, dropping some. Of 11,000 to 15,000 clones in the sample, roughly 71% were seen once. This material consisted of PBMCs, taken before nivolumab (anti-PD-1) treatment. All receptors come from a person between 40 and 85 years old with oral cavity squamous cell carcinoma.

The DNA of the CDR3 is TGTGCCAGTAGTATGGGGTTTAACTATGGCTACACCTTC. This translates into CASSMGFNYGYTF. The rearrangement joins TRBV19 to TRBJ1-2; unclear D gene. CDR1 is LNHDA, CDR2 SQIVND, per germline (reference sequence). This CDR3 has 13 residues. V lost 3 bases to trimming and J lost 1 base, with 6 bases between them.

This clone was counted only a few times. This sequence joins TRBV11-2 and TRBJ2-3, with unresolved D. The CDR3 runs to 14 residues. V lost 2 bases, J lost 2 bases, and 8 bases lay in between. Germline CDR1 SGHAT, CDR2 FQNNGV. The CDR3 DNA sequence: TGTGCCAGCAGCTTAAGCTCTCTCACAGATACGCAGTATTTT. The encoded protein is CASSLSSLTDTQYF.

V and J are TRBV7-2 and TRBJ1-5; the match to TRBD1 covers 8 bases. The CDR3 extends over 16 amino acids. Germline assignment: CDR1 SGHTA and CDR2 FQGNSA. V lost 5 bases to trimming and J lost 4 bases; unmatched junction nucleotides: 10. The CDR3 here is CASSKHWTGQNQPQHF. The CDR3 DNA reads as TGTGCCAGCAGCAAACATTGGACAGGGCAAAATCAGCCCCAGCATTTT.

This rearrangement joins TRBV10-3 to TRBJ1-1, with D tentatively TRBD1 (6 bases). Germline V gives CDR1 ENHRY, CDR2 SYGVKD. With 10 bases removed from V and 1 base from J, the gap between germline ends came to 10 bases. The CDR3 is 12 residues long. The CDR3 region is CATMTGNTEAFF. CDR3 DNA: TGTGCCACCATGACAGGGAACACTGAAGCTTTCTTT.

This chain uses TRBV2 with TRBJ1-2; 7 nucleotides agree with TRBD1. The germline CDR1 and CDR2 sequences are SNHLY and FYNNEI. Unmatched junction bases numbered 7, after V lost 8 bases and J lost 4 bases. There are 13 residues in the CDR3. This CDR3 reads CASGGGEGYGYTF. As DNA, the CDR3 is TGTGCCAGCGGAGGGGGCGAAGGCTATGGCTACACCTTC.

The chain combines TRBV9 with TRBJ2-3; D is undetermined. Germline V lookup: CDR1 SGDLS, CDR2 YYNGEE. The CDR3 length is 21 residues. V was pared by 4 bases and J by 1 base, with 31 bases between. This chain's CDR3 is CASSKSVGPRTFVSGTDTQYF. The CDR3 DNA reads TGTGCCAGCAGCAAAAGCGTAGGACCCCGTACGTTCGTCTCCGGCACAGATACGCAGTATTTT.

The V gene is TRBV29-1, the J gene TRBJ1-3; D is unclear. Germline V gives CDR1 SQVTM, CDR2 ANQGSEA. This CDR3 contains 12 residues. V lost 7 bases, J lost 0 bases, and 7 bases lay in between. The CDR3: CSGSTSGNTIYF. The CDR3 DNA sequence: TGCAGCGGAAGTACCTCTGGAAACACCATATATTTT.

The chain couples TRBV25-1 to TRBJ2-2; TRBD2 aligns across 11 bases. This CDR3 contains 15 residues. Looked up from germline, CDR1 is MGHDK and CDR2 is SYGVNS. Unmatched junction bases numbered 6, after V lost 8 bases and J lost 4 bases. This CDR3 reads CASVAGGKLTGELFF. CDR3 bases: TGTGCCAGCGTAGCGGGGGGGAAACTCACCGGGGAGCTGTTTTTT.

This chain joins TRBV15 and TRBJ1-1; maybe TRBD1 (6 bases). The CDR3 is 15 residues long. V lost 1 base, J lost 0 bases, and 9 bases lay in between. The germline CDR1 and CDR2 sequences are LNHNV and YYDKDF (reference sequence). The CDR3 sequence is CATSRGDRMNTEAFF. In DNA, the CDR3 is TGTGCCACCAGCAGAGGAGACAGGATGAACACTGAAGCTTTCTTT.

This clone was seen only once. This chain uses TRBV5-1 with TRBJ1-5; TRBD1 matches at 7 bases. The CDR3 has 13 residues. The germline V gene has CDR1 SGHRS and CDR2 YFSETQ. CDR3 coding DNA: TGCGCTCACAAGGGGGCAGAATATCAGCCCCAGCATTTT. It codes for CAHKGAEYQPQHF.

The chain carries TRBV11-1 and TRBJ2-7; 7 nucleotides agree with TRBD2. Unmatched junction bases numbered 3, after V lost 1 base and J lost 3 bases. The germline V gene has CDR1 SGHAT and CDR2 FQDESV (reference sequence). The CDR3 sequence is 14 residues long. DNA for the CDR3: TGTGCCAGCAGCTTAGAGGGCGGGAGCTACGAGCAGTACTTC. Encoded protein: CASSLEGGSYEQYF. Full variable domain (remainder filled in from reference TRBV11-1 and TRBJ2-7): EAEVAQSPRYKITEKSQAVAFWCDPISGHATLYWYRQILGQGPELLVQFQDESVVDDSQLPKDRFSAERLKGVDSTLKIQPAELGDSAMYLCASSLEGGSYEQYFGPGTRLTVT.

The rearrangement links TRBV10-3 to TRBJ2-7, with TRBD1 identical over 9 bases. CDR1 and CDR2 from the germline V gene are ENHRY and SYGVKD. The length of the CDR3 is 13 residues. The ends lost 5 bases at V and 3 bases at J; junction bases unmatched: 2. In nucleotides, the CDR3 is TGTGCCATCAGTTTGGACAGGGGCTACGAGCAGTACTTC. This encodes CAISLDRGYEQYF.

This clone came up once. The gene calls are TRBV4-1 and TRBJ1-1; the match to TRBD1 covers 7 bases. V lost 0 bases, J lost 0 bases, and 13 bases stayed unmatched. This CDR3 has 19 residues. The germline V gene encodes CDR1 MGHRA and CDR2 YSYEKL. In DNA form, the CDR3 reads TGCGCCAGCAGCCAAGAACCCCGACAGGGCTATGTGATGAACACTGAAGCTTTCTTT. It encodes CASSQEPRQGYVMNTEAFF.

The DNA for the CDR3 is TGTGCCAGCAGCTTAGGGGAAGGGTCGAGCTACACCTTC. It yields the protein CASSLGEGSSYTF. V is TRBV11-2 and J is TRBJ1-2; no reliable D call. Germline V lookup: CDR1 SGHAT, CDR2 FQNNGV. The CDR3 extends over 13 amino acids. The V end lost 1 base, the J end lost 9 bases, and 12 bases lay between the germline ends.

V is TRBV28 and J is TRBJ2-1, with 8 bases fitting TRBD2. V trimming: 6 bases; J trimming: 6 bases; junction bases outside the gene matches: 13. There are 16 residues in the CDR3. In germline, CDR1 is MDHEN, CDR2 SYDVKM. The CDR3 nucleotides are TGTGCCAGCAGCTCGGGAGGGGATTGGATGAGCAATGAGCAGTTCTTC. Translation: CASSSGGDWMSNEQFF.

The chain has TRBV7-8 and TRBJ2-7; 7 bases line up with TRBD1. CDR3 size: 14 residues. Germline CDR1 and CDR2: SGHVS and FQNEAQ. J lost 5 bases, V lost 5 bases, and 9 bases had no gene match. The CDR3 sequence is CASSRRQGVHEQYF. Here the CDR3 DNA reads TGTGCCAGCAGCCGACGGCAGGGGGTCCACGAGCAGTACTTC.

This sequence joins TRBV7-9 and TRBJ2-7; 10 nucleotides agree with TRBD1. The CDR3 has 15 residues. The V segment lost 5 bases and the J segment 3 bases; nucleotides outside the gene matches: 7. The germline CDR1 and CDR2 sequences are SEHNR and FQNEAQ (reference sequence). The CDR3 is CASSGRDRGLYEQYF. CDR3 nucleotide sequence: TGTGCCAGCAGCGGCCGGGACAGGGGACTCTACGAGCAGTACTTC.

The rearrangement joins TRBV27 to TRBJ1-2; TRBD1 might be the D (5 bases). Germline V lookup: CDR1 MNHEY, CDR2 SMNVEV (reference sequence). This CDR3 is 12 amino acids long. V was pared by 9 bases and J by 5 bases, with 13 bases between. The CDR3 DNA follows: TGTGCCAGTTCCGGGGCTAGTTATGGCTACACCTTC. Its translation is CASSGASYGYTF.

J is TRBJ2-7 and V is TRBV29-1; D possibly corresponds to TRBD1 (6 bases). V was cut by 6 bases and J by 6 bases, with 9 bases left in between. Germline-derived CDR1 and CDR2 are SQVTM and ANQGSEA. The CDR3 covers 10 residues. CDR3 DNA sequence: TGCAGCGTAGCAGGGGCCGAGCAGTACTTC. Residues: CSVAGAEQYF.

In this sample, this clone turned up a few times. V and J are TRBV6-5 and TRBJ2-7, with a tentative D call TRBD1 (5 bases). This CDR3 has 14 amino acids. CDR1 is MNHEY and CDR2 is SVGAGI in the germline V gene. Trimming took 2 bases from V and 3 from J, leaving 11 bases between them. CDR3 nucleotide sequence: TGTGCCAGCAGTTACGGGTTAGGGGACTACGAGCAGTACTTC. Translation gives CASSYGLGDYEQYF.

This clone was recorded a few times. The chain employs TRBV4-1 and TRBJ1-2, with 7 nucleotides matching TRBD1. The CDR3 runs to 13 residues. Germline CDR1 MGHRA, CDR2 YSYEKL. V was pared by 4 bases and J by 6 bases, with 5 bases of the junction left unmatched. The CDR3 DNA follows: TGCGCCAGCAGCCGACTTCAGGGGGATGGCTACACCTTC. It encodes CASSRLQGDGYTF.

This chain's CDR3 is CASSPWEGQGNQPQHF. In DNA, the CDR3 is TGTGCCAGCAGCCCTTGGGAGGGACAGGGCAATCAGCCCCAGCATTTT. The rearrangement uses TRBV27 and TRBJ1-5; TRBD1 matches 8 bases. Germline CDR1 MNHEY, CDR2 SMNVEV (reference sequence). V dropped 6 bases and J dropped 2; count of bases not matched to a gene: 9. The CDR3 has 16 residues.

The V and J genes are TRBV30 and TRBJ2-6, with D possibly matching TRBD2 (5 bases). Germline assignment: CDR1 GTSNPN and CDR2 SVGIG (reference sequence). Trimming shortened V by 7 bases and J by 4 bases, and 8 bases separated the two germline ends. The CDR3 runs to 12 residues. Here the CDR3 DNA reads TGTGCCTCTAGCTACGGGGCCAACGTCCTGACTTTC. This translates into CASSYGANVLTF.

The chain links TRBV5-6 to TRBJ2-7; weak D call: TRBD1 (5 bases). Germline CDR1 reads SGHDT; CDR2 reads YYEEEE. The CDR3 length is 17 residues. The V end was cut by 2 bases, the J end by 3 bases, with 21 bases between. The CDR3 region is CASSFLPRAGINYEQYF. CDR3 coding DNA: TGTGCCAGCAGCTTTCTCCCAAGGGCAGGGATAAACTACGAGCAGTACTTC.